The clone carrying this T cell receptor beta chain appeared a few times. Its antigen is currently unknown. Researchers prepared the TCRbeta library using unique molecular identifiers, the study reports. TCRdb re-called the PCR reads through MiXCR, storing one row per CDR3 protein. Of around 300,000 distinct CDR3 sequences detected, about 9.9% appear once; the ten largest clones hold less than 25%. CDR3 length: 16 residues. Germline CDR1 reads MGHRA; CDR2 reads YSYEKL. V shed 3 bases, J shed 4 bases, and the junction held 5 bases outside the gene matches. The data are from a study of T-cell reconstitution after alpha-beta-depleted transplantation in children. Study-wide results and limits: The high TCRbeta diversity at day 60 in some patients came from surviving recipient T cells and thymic progenitors.

This sequence was found in a male patient aged 2 to 9 who had a stem cell transplant for chronic granulomatous disease, so the T cells may come from the graft donor. Sequenced material: peripheral blood, taken 180 days after TCRalphabeta/CD19-depleted stem cell transplant. The chain links TRBV4-1 to TRBJ2-1, with 11 nucleotides matching TRBD2. CDR3 residues: CASSQTGTSGYNEQFF. In nucleotides, the CDR3 is TGCGCCAGCAGCCAGACCGGGACTAGCGGATACAATGAGCAGTTCTTC.